The T cell receptor (beta chain) under discussion was sequenced for a study of shared clonotypes between healthy human individuals. Across the whole study: Per donor, CD8 memory used one plate, CD8 naive used two, CD4 memory used three and CD4 naive used three. Study-wide results and limits: Among the subsets, naive ones generally showed larger estimated richness than memory ones.

Assay execution took place at the deep level. In the original workflow: Filtering of immunoSEQ junctional sequences could not match full-length read filtering. Produced via immunoSEQ multiplex PCR; TCRdb's table is partial and in-frame only. That table supplies the V and J calls and clone size; D and trimming were determined from the DNA. The data show roughly 2,300,000 clones, less than 95% seen once. As to this clone: Its antigen remains unknown.

CDR3 length: 14 amino acids. The germline V gene encodes CDR1 SQVTM and CDR2 ANQGSEA. V lost 2 bases to trimming and J lost 4 bases; unmatched junction nucleotides: 3. The V call is TRBV29-1, the J call TRBJ2-2; 8 bases map to TRBD1. The receptor was derived from a man between 18 and 29 years old in good health. Some clones in this sample may be carry-over from other donors' samples. Sequencing was done on a sample of naive CD4+ T cells from PBMCs. Documented subset: CD45RA+ positively selected. The CDR3 protein is CSVERDRTTGELFF. CDR3 sequence (DNA): TGCAGCGTTGAACGGGACAGGACCACCGGGGAGCTGTTTTTT.